Sequencing of this T cell receptor beta chain was carried out in a study of T cells in localized non-small cell lung cancer. Notes on the study in general: Heterogeneity remains possible, as sequencing covered one tumor region only. Adjacent uninvolved lung had the highest clonality, suggesting focused antigen responses. Longer overall survival associated with higher blood T cell density; shorter survival with higher adjacent-lung clonality. Researchers found a median around 61 of the top 100 tumor clones in adjacent lung.

In regard to this clone: Its target is unknown.

The CDR3 covers 15 residues. Germline values: CDR1 MGHRA, CDR2 YSYEKL. The V gene end was trimmed by 4 bases and the J gene end by 3 bases; junction bases not matched to a gene: 8. Produced via immunoSEQ multiplex PCR; TCRdb's table is partial and in-frame only. The sample lists tens of thousands of clones, about 88% occurring once. This sample comprised peripheral blood, obtained before any cancer treatment. This chain links TRBV4-1 with TRBJ2-7; TRBD2 matches at 8 bases. This receptor was obtained from a female donor of 60 years or more with stage I lung adenocarcinoma. The chain's CDR3 is CASSLEGSGDYEQYF. In DNA, the CDR3 is TGCGCCAGCAGCCTCGAGGGTAGCGGGGACTACGAGCAGTACTTC.